This TCR beta chain came from a study of blood T cell repertoires in COVID-19. Assay used: immunoSEQ multiplex PCR; TCRdb lists only in-frame clones, some missing. Among around 300,000 clones listed, roughly 87% were seen once. Germline CDR1 reads MNHEY; CDR2 reads SVGAGI. The CDR3 runs to 14 residues. The V gene end was trimmed by 8 bases and the J gene end by 10 bases; junction bases not matched to a gene: 10. The rearrangement links TRBV6-5 to TRBJ2-1; 11 bases map to TRBD2. The receptor's source is a man younger than 30 with active or convalescent COVID-19. Sequenced: peripheral blood. CDR3 in DNA: TGTGCCAGCCGTAGGGTAGCGGGGGGGCGGGAGCAGTTCTTC. Protein product: CASRRVAGGREQFF.